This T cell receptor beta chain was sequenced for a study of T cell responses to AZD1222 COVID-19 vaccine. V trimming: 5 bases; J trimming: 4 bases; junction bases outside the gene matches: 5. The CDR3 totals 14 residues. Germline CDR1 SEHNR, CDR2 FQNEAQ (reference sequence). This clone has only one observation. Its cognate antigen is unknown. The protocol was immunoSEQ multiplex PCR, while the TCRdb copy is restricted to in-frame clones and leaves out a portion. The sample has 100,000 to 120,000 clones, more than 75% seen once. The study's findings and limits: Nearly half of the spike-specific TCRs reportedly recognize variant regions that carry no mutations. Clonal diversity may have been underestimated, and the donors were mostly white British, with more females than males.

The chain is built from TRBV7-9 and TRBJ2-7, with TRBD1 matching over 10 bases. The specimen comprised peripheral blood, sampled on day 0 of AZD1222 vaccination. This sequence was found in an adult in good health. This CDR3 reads CASSDGQGGYEQYF. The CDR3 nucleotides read TGTGCCAGCAGCGACGGACAGGGGGGATACGAGCAGTACTTC.